The 13 T cell receptor beta chains below were found in one sample sequenced in a study of graft-versus-host responses after intestinal transplantation. Repertoires were generated with immunoSEQ multiplex PCR, while TCRdb's copy carries only in-frame clones and drops some. The data show 85,000 to 100,000 clones, with about 90% seen just once and over 0.06% held by the top ten. Their antigens remain unidentified. This sample comprised unstimulated CD8+ T cells sorted from spleen or lymph node cells, obtained before transplant. The source is a human donor who was the organ donor for an intestinal transplant.

V and J are TRBV7-8 and TRBJ2-1, with a possible D match to TRBD2 (5 bases). CDR3 length equals 18 residues. Per germline, CDR1 SGHVS and CDR2 FQNEAQ. With 5 bases removed from V and 4 bases from J, the gap between germline ends came to 24 bases. CDR3 amino acids: CASSPDFRPSLHYNEQFF. The CDR3 nucleotides read TGTGCCAGCAGCCCCGACTTCCGGCCTAGCCTCCATTACAATGAGCAGTTCTTC.

The CDR3 loop reads CASSLGYSGTAPANGYTF. The CDR3, as DNA: TGTGCCAGCAGTTTAGGCTATTCGGGAACAGCGCCAGCTAATGGCTACACCTTC. The chain joins TRBV28 to TRBJ1-2; the D is unclear. V lost 2 bases and J 6 bases, leaving 25 bases between the germline ends. There are 18 residues in the CDR3. Germline-derived CDR1 and CDR2 are MDHEN and SYDVKM.

This clone was counted a single time. The chain carries TRBV15 and TRBJ2-1, with TRBD2 identical over 14 bases. The CDR3 loop spans 17 amino acids. J gave up 7 bases and V 3 bases, and 8 bases lay outside the gene matches. Germline CDR1 is LNHNV and CDR2 is YYDKDF (reference sequence). CDR3 DNA sequence: TGTGCCACCAGCAGCGACACCCGACTAGCGGGAGGGAATGAGCAGTTCTTC. This encodes CATSSDTRLAGGNEQFF.

The chain carries TRBV2 and TRBJ2-1; 10 bases fit TRBD2. The CDR3 consists of 15 residues. With V trimmed by 3 bases and J by 10 bases, 9 bases remained unmatched. CDR1 is SNHLY, CDR2 FYNNEI, per germline. This CDR3 reads CASSEVAGGPVEQFF. The CDR3 coding sequence is TGTGCCAGCAGTGAGGTAGCGGGAGGCCCGGTCGAGCAGTTCTTC.

The chain employs TRBV28 and TRBJ2-2; 7 bases are a match to TRBD1. The CDR3 loop spans 17 amino acids. Germline trimming cut 4 bases from V and 2 bases from J; bases unmatched to any gene: 10. CDR1 is MDHEN, CDR2 SYDVKM, per germline. CDR3 amino acids: CASSSAPGGVNTGELFF. CDR3 in DNA: TGTGCCAGCAGTTCGGCCCCAGGGGGAGTAAACACCGGGGAGCTGTTTTTT.

This clone was recorded only once. The chain has TRBV2 and TRBJ2-7, with 8 positions matching TRBD1. Unmatched junction bases numbered 15, after V lost 6 bases and J lost 2 bases. In germline, CDR1 is SNHLY, CDR2 FYNNEI. The CDR3 covers 17 residues. The CDR3 protein is CASRGLQDRDYTYEQYF. DNA of the CDR3: TGTGCCAGCAGGGGCCTACAGGACAGGGATTATACCTACGAGCAGTACTTC.

The J gene is TRBJ2-2, the V gene TRBV4-2, with D possibly being TRBD1 (6 bases). The germline gives CDR1 LGHNA, CDR2 YNFKEQ. V lost 1 base, J lost 6 bases, and 9 bases lay in between. This CDR3 has 14 residues. The CDR3 DNA sequence: TGTGCCAGCAGCCAAGTTACAGGGTCCGGGGAGCTGTTTTTT. It specifies CASSQVTGSGELFF.

The chain combines TRBV9 with TRBJ2-3; 13 nucleotides agree with TRBD2. Germline-derived CDR1 and CDR2 are SGDLS and YYNGEE. V lost 3 bases, J lost 4 bases, and 8 bases stayed unmatched. CDR3 length: 17 residues. The CDR3 reads CASSARTSGSIADTQYF. The CDR3 DNA reads as TGTGCCAGCAGCGCGCGGACTAGCGGGAGTATTGCAGATACGCAGTATTTT.

V gene TRBV7-3 combines with J gene TRBJ2-7, with 7 nucleotides matching TRBD2. This CDR3 has 13 amino acids. Germline values: CDR1 SGHTA, CDR2 FQGTGA. The V and J ends lost 3 bases and 3 bases, in that order; junction bases with no gene match: 2. CDR3: CASSFGRGYEQYF. DNA for the CDR3: TGTGCCAGCAGCTTTGGGAGGGGCTACGAGCAGTACTTC. The full variable domain, its missing parts supplied by reference TRBV7-3 and TRBJ2-7, is GAGVSQTPSNKVTEKGKYVELRCDPISGHTALYWYRQSLGQGPEFLIYFQGTGAADDSGLPNDRFFAVRPEGSVSTLKIQRTERGDSAVYLCASSFGRGYEQYFGPGTRLTVT.

The chain joins TRBV27 to TRBJ1-2; TRBD1 is a possible D gene (5 bases). V was clipped by 3 bases and J by 1 base, with 6 bases between them. The CDR3 has 13 amino acids. The germline gives CDR1 MNHEY, CDR2 SMNVEV (reference sequence). In DNA form, the CDR3 reads TGTGCCAGCAGTTTTCAGGGTAACTATGGCTACACCTTC. Translation gives CASSFQGNYGYTF.

The chain combines TRBV29-1 with TRBJ2-1; TRBD2 is a possible D gene (6 bases). The CDR3 runs 13 residues. Trimming took 8 bases from V and 6 from J, leaving 17 bases between them. In germline, CDR1 is SQVTM, CDR2 ANQGSEA. The CDR3 bases are TGCAGCCCAACTAGGGCTAGCGCCAATGAGCAGTTCTTC. It encodes CSPTRASANEQFF.

The rearrangement links TRBV4-1 to TRBJ1-6; D not certain. Trimming removed 0 bases from V and 5 bases from J, with 11 bases in between. Germline assignment: CDR1 MGHRA and CDR2 YSYEKL. The CDR3 length is 16 residues. In DNA form, the CDR3 reads TGCGCCAGCAGCCAAGATCCAGGTATAGATAATTCACCCCTCCACTTT. Its translation: CASSQDPGIDNSPLHF.

The chain recombines TRBV28 with TRBJ2-7; the D gene is possibly TRBD2 (5 bases). V lost 5 bases to trimming and J lost 4 bases, with 12 bases between them. The CDR3 totals 13 residues. The germline V gene has CDR1 MDHEN and CDR2 SYDVKM. For the CDR3, the DNA is TGTGCCAGCAGTCCCACGGGCGGGTACGAGCAGTACTTC. Translated: CASSPTGGYEQYF.